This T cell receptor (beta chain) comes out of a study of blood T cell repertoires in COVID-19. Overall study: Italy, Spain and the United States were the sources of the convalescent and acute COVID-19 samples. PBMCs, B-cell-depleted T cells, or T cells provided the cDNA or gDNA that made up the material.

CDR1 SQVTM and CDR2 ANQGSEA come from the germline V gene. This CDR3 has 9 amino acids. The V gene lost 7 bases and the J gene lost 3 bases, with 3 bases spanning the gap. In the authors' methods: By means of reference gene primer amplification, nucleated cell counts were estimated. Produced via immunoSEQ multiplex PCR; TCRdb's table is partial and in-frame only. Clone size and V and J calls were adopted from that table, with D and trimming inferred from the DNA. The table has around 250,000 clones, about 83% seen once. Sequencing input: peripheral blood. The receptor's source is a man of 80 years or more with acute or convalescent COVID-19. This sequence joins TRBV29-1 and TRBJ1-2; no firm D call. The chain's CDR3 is CSADYGYTF. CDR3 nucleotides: TGCAGCGCCGACTATGGCTACACCTTC.